This T cell receptor beta chain appears in the sequencing data of a study of type 1 regulatory T cells. Study summary: An in vitro protocol generated T-allo10, a Tr1-enriched, alloantigen-specific CD4 T cell product. Overall study results and limits: Compared with non-type 1 regulatory T cells, type 1 regulatory T cells showed a more restricted TCR repertoire.

Each CDR3 protein gets one entry after TCRdb re-called the reads with MiXCR. The sample has about 69,000 distinct CDR3 sequences; under 25% are singletons. This clonotype was found a few times. Its antigen is not identified. The trim removed 4 bases at V and 2 bases at J, leaving 6 bases unmatched. The germline gives CDR1 SGHRS, CDR2 YFSETQ. The CDR3 loop spans 14 amino acids. The TCR originated in a human donor in good health. The sample comprised cultured type 1 regulatory T (Tr1) cells, either the whole culture or a sorted fraction (not recorded which). The gene calls are TRBV5-1 and TRBJ2-7, with 7 nucleotides matching TRBD1. This CDR3 reads CASSMGQNTYEQYF. CDR3 nucleotides: TGCGCCAGCAGCATGGGACAGAACACCTACGAGCAGTACTTC.